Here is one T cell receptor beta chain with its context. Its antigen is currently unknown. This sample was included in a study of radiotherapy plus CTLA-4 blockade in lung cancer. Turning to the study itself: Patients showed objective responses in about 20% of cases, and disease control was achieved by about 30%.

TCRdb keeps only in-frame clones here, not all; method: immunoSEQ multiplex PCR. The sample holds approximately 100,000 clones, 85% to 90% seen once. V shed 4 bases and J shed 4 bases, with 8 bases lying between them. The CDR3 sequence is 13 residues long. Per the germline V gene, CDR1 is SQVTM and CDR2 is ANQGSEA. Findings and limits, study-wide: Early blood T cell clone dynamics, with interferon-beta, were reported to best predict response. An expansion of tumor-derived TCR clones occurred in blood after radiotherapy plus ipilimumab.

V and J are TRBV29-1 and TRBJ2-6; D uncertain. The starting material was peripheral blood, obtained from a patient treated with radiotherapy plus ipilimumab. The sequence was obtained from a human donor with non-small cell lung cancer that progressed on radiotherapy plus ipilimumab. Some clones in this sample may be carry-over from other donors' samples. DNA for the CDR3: TGCAGCGTTGGGACCGCCGGGGCCAACGTCCTGACTTTC. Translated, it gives CSVGTAGANVLTF. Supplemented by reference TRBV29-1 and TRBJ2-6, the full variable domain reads SAVISQKPSRDICQRGTSLTIQCQVDSQVTMMFWYRQQPGQSLTLIATANQGSEATYESGFVIDKFPISRPNLTFSTLTVSNMSPEDSSIYLCSVGTAGANVLTFGAGSRLTVL.